The source of this TCR beta chain is a study of blood T cell repertoires in COVID-19. The protocol was immunoSEQ multiplex PCR, while the TCRdb copy is restricted to in-frame clones and leaves out a portion. Among approximately 68,000 clones, approximately 86% were seen once, and the ten largest hold over 10%. Germline CDR1 reads MNHEY; CDR2 reads SVGAGI. Trimming took off 5 bases at V and 3 bases at J, with 7 bases between the two ends. The CDR3 totals 12 residues. This TCR came from a woman aged 55-69 years with acute or convalescent COVID-19. This chain uses TRBV6-5 with TRBJ1-2; no definite D call. The sequencing sample was made of peripheral blood. The CDR3 loop reads CASSSQYYGYTF. CDR3 coding DNA: TGTGCCAGCAGTAGTCAGTACTATGGCTACACCTTC.